This entry describes one T cell receptor beta chain. Its antigen is as yet unknown. This sample is drawn from a study of a mutant IDH1 vaccine in newly diagnosed glioma. Study context: Initiation of the vaccine course occurred 4-6 weeks after radiotherapy alone, or alongside temozolomide cycles. The therapy given earlier, which was standard therapy, consisted of radiotherapy, temozolomide, or both, and most of the patients received both.

The trim removed 3 bases at V and 6 bases at J, leaving 8 bases unmatched. This CDR3 spans 16 amino acids. The germline V gene has CDR1 SGHTA and CDR2 FQGNSA. The table came from immunoSEQ multiplex PCR; TCRdb's copy has only in-frame clones and leaves some out. The profile shows 50,000 to 65,000 clones, over 80% of them singletons. Noted time point: week 23, last vaccination. All doses held 300 ug of mutant IDH1 20-mer peptide, with topical imiquimod. The astrocytomas were IDH1-mutant, ATRX-negative, and WHO grade 3 or 4. Study-wide findings and caveats: Apparently unrelated to pseudoprogression were changes in the top peripheral T cell clonotypes.

The receptor was isolated from a man aged 40-49 years with glioma. The material sequenced was PBMCs, taken from a glioma patient whose treatment included an IDH1 peptide vaccine. V is TRBV7-2 and J is TRBJ2-2; 9 positions agree with TRBD2. The CDR3 nucleotides are TGTGCCAGCAGCTTCTCAGCGGGGGGATTATCCGGGGAGCTGTTTTTT. This translates into CASSFSAGGLSGELFF.